The sample holds a few counts of the clone carrying this T cell receptor (beta chain). TCRdb re-analysed the RT-PCR reads in MiXCR, keeping a single row per CDR3 protein. Here the sample spans about 960,000 distinct CDR3 sequences, over 15% being singletons. The record originates from a study of patients and donors after allogeneic stem cell transplantation. The CDR3 has 16 amino acids. Germline values: CDR1 SGDLS, CDR2 YYNGEE. Trimming at V came to 0 bases and at J to 2 bases, leaving 6 bases not matched to a gene. The chain carries TRBV9 and TRBJ2-5; 8 nucleotides line up with TRBD2. The TCR was taken from a human donor who was either an allogeneic HSCT recipient or a stem cell or donor lymphocyte infusion donor (not recorded which). It is not recorded whose cells these are; they may come from a transplant donor. Sequenced sample: blood, either unsorted or a sorted T cell fraction (not recorded which). The CDR3: CASSVGSRGGQETQYF. Written as DNA, the CDR3 is TGTGCCAGCAGCGTAGGGAGTCGCGGGGGGCAAGAGACCCAGTACTTC.